The 4 T cell receptor beta chains presented below share a single source sample, sequenced in a study of response to subunit inactivated influenza vaccine. Via MiXCR, TCRdb re-called the RT-PCR reads, giving one row per CDR3 protein. The data show 500,000 to 750,000 distinct CDR3 sequences, around 13% seen once. Here the sequenced sample was PBMCs from blood, taken 12 days after vaccination. These receptors came from a middle-aged man who received an inactivated influenza vaccine.

This clonotype has ten or more counts. V is TRBV4-3 and J is TRBJ2-7; the D gene could be TRBD1 or TRBD2 (5 bases each). Trimming pared 1 base from V and 4 bases from J, leaving 20 bases between. Germline CDR1 is LGHNA and CDR2 is YSLEER. The CDR3 loop spans 17 amino acids. DNA for the CDR3: TGCGCCAGCAGCCAAGCCTTCAGAACCGGGACCCCGTACGAGCAGTACTTC. Its translation: CASSQAFRTGTPYEQYF.

The chain combines TRBV28 with TRBJ2-3; D call uncertain. The CDR3 sequence is 14 residues long. CDR1 and CDR2 from the germline V gene are MDHEN and SYDVKM. V lost 3 bases and J 3 bases, leaving 10 bases between the germline ends. CDR3 bases: TGTGCCAGCAGTTTTCGGCGGCCGACAGATACGCAGTATTTT. Protein product: CASSFRRPTDTQYF.

The gene calls are TRBV28 and TRBJ2-3; 9 nucleotides match TRBD2. CDR3 length equals 14 residues. Germline values: CDR1 MDHEN, CDR2 SYDVKM. The V and J ends lost 3 bases and 8 bases, in that order; junction bases with no gene match: 6. CDR3 DNA: TGTGCCAGCAGTTTGGGGCTAGCGGGGCGTACGCAGTATTTT. This encodes CASSLGLAGRTQYF.

The V call is TRBV2, the J call TRBJ2-7; 9 bases fit TRBD2. J lost 2 bases, V lost 4 bases, and 3 bases had no gene match. The CDR3 extends over 14 amino acids. The V gene's germline CDR1 is SNHLY and CDR2 FYNNEI. The CDR3 loop reads CASSGTSEPYEQYF. The CDR3 DNA follows: TGTGCCAGCAGTGGGACTAGCGAGCCCTACGAGCAGTACTTC.